This TCR beta chain stems from a study of blood T cell repertoires in COVID-19. This CDR3 comprises 15 residues. Germline lookup yields CDR1 MNHEY and CDR2 SMNVEV (reference sequence). V lost 5 bases and J 7 bases, leaving 17 bases between the germline ends. Authors' data handling: Nucleated cell number was recorded as an estimate derived from reference gene primer amplification. Assay used: immunoSEQ multiplex PCR; TCRdb lists only in-frame clones, some missing. Clonal size and the V and J genes are those of that table, whereas D and trimming came from the DNA. The sample holds about 180,000 clones; 70% to 90% are singletons and the top ten take 1.9%.

The sequenced material came from peripheral blood. V gene TRBV27 combines with J gene TRBJ2-2; possibly TRBD2 for D (6 bases). This clonotype originated in a man in his late teens or twenties who had recovered from COVID-19. The CDR3 bases are TGTGCCAGCAGTCCGAGGGACTTCCAATTCGGGGAGCTGTTTTTT. Translation gives CASSPRDFQFGELFF.